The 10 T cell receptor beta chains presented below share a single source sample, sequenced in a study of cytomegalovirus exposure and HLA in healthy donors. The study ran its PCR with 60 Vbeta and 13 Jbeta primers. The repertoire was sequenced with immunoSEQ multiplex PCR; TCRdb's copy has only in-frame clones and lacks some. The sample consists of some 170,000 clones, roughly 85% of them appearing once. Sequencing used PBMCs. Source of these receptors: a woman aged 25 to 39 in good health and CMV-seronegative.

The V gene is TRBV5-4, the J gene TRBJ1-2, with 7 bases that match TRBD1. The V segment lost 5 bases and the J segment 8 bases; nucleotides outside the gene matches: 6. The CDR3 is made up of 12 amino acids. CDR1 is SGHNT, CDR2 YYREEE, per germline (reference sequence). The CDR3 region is CASSPQGLGYTF. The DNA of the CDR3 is TGTGCCAGCAGTCCACAGGGGTTGGGCTACACCTTC. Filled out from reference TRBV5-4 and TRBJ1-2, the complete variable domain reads ETGVTQSPTHLIKTRGQQVTLRCSSQSGHNTVSWYQQALGQGPQFIFQYYREEENGRGNFPPRFSGLQFPNYSSELNVNALELDDSALYLCASSPQGLGYTFGSGTRLTVV.

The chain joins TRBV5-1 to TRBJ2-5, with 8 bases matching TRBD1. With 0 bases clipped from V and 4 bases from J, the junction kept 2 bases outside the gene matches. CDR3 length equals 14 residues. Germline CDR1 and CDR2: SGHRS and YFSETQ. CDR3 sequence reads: CASSLGQGIETQYF. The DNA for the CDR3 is TGCGCCAGCAGCTTGGGACAGGGGATAGAGACCCAGTACTTC.

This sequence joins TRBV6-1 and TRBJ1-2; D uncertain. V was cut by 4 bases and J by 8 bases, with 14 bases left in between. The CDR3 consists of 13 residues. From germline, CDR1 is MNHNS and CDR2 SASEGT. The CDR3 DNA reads TGTGCCAGCAGTGTTGCGGTTCTTCAGGGCTACACCTTC. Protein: CASSVAVLQGYTF.

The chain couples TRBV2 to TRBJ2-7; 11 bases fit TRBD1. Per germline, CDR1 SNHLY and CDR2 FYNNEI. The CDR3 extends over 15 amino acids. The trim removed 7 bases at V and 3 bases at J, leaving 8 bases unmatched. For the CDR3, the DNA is TGTGCCAGCATTGACCGGGACAGGGGGGGCTACGAGCAGTACTTC. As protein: CASIDRDRGGYEQYF.

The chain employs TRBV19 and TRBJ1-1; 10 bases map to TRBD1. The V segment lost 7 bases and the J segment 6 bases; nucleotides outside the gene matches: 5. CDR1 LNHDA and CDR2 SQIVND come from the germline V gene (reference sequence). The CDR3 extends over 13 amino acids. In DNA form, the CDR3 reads TGTGCCAGTATACGGACAGGGGGGGCTGAAGCTTTCTTT. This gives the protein CASIRTGGAEAFF.

CDR3 in DNA: TGTGCCAGCAGTAAGACTAGCGGGGCCAGCTACGAGCAGTACTTC. This translates into CASSKTSGASYEQYF. The chain joins TRBV6-5 to TRBJ2-7; 11 bases align to TRBD2. CDR3 length equals 15 residues. In germline, CDR1 is MNHEY, CDR2 SVGAGI. V was pared by 5 bases and J by 3 bases, with 6 bases of the junction left unmatched.

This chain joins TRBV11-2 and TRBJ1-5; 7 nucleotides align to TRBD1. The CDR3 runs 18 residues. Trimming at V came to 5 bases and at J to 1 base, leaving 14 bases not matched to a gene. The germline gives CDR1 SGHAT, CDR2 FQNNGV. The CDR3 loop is CASSALRQGEGSNQPQHF. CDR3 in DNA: TGTGCCAGCAGCGCCCTTCGACAGGGCGAAGGGAGCAATCAGCCCCAGCATTTT.

CDR3 sequence (DNA): TGCAGCGTCGCGGGACTAGCGGGAGGGCCATCAGATACGCAGTATTTT. This sequence encodes CSVAGLAGGPSDTQYF. The chain is built from TRBV29-1 and TRBJ2-3; 16 nucleotides match TRBD2. Trimming cost V 6 bases and J 4 bases; bases outside gene matches: 7. The CDR3 sequence is 16 residues long. Looked up from germline, CDR1 is SQVTM and CDR2 is ANQGSEA.

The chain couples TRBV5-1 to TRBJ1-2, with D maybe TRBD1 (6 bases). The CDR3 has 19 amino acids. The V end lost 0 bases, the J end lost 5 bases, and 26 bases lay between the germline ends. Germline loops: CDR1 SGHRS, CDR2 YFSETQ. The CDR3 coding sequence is TGCGCCAGCAGCTTGGAAGTCCCAGGGGTACTGTTTCGGATGTATGGCTACACCTTC. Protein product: CASSLEVPGVLFRMYGYTF. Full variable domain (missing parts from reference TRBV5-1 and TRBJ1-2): KAGVTQTPRYLIKTRGQQVTLSCSPISGHRSVSWYQQTPGQGLQFLFEYFSETQRNKGNFPGRFSGRQFSNSRSEMNVSTLELGDSALYLCASSLEVPGVLFRMYGYTFGSGTRLTVV.

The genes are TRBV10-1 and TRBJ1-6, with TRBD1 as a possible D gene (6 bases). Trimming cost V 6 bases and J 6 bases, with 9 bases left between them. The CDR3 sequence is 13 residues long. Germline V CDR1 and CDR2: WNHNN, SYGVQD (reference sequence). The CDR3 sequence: CASSRDINSPLHF. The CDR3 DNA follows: TGCGCCAGCAGCCGGGACATTAATTCACCCCTCCACTTT.